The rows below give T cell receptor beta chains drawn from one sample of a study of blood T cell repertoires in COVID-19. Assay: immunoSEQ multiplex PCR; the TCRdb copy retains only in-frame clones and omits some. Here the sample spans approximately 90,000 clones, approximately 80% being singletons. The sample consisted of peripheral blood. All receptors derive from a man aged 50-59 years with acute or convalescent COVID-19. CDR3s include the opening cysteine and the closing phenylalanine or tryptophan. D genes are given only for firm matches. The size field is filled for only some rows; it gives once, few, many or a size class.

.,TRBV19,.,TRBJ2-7,TGTGCCAGTAGTTTCCGCCCGGGCTACGAGCAGTACTTC,CASSFRPGYEQYF
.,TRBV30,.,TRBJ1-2,TGTGCCTGGAGTGAGAGCGTGTGGGGCTACACCTTC,CAWSESVWGYTF
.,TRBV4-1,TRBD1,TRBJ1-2,TGCGCCAGCAGCCAAGTCTCGACGGGACAGAGGATTCATGGCTACACCTTC,CASSQVSTGQRIHGYTF
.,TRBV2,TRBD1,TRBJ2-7,TGTGCCAGCATTCAACAGGGGGGTTACTACGAGCAGTACTTC,CASIQQGGYYEQYF
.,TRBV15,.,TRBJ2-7,TGTGCCACCAGCAGAGATCGAGGCGAGCAGTACTTC,CATSRDRGEQYF
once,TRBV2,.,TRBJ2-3,TGTGCCAGCAGTGCCATTCGTATAGCGGACCCCTGGGGAGATACGCAGTATTTT,CASSAIRIADPWGDTQYF
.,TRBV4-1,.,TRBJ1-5,TGCGCCAGCAGCCAGACCGACGGAGGCGGTCAGCCCCAGCATTTT,CASSQTDGGGQPQHF
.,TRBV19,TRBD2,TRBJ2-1,TGTGCCAGTAGTATGGCTAGCGGGAGCTCCTACAATGAGCAGTTCTTC,CASSMASGSSYNEQFF
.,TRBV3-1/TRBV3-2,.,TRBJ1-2,TGTGCCAGCAGCCAAGGTCCCTCGCCAGACTATGGCTACACCTTC,CASSQGPSPDYGYTF
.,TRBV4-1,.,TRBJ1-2,TGCGCCAGCAGCCAAGATTCAGGGCCGATTAACTATGGCTACACCTTC,CASSQDSGPINYGYTF
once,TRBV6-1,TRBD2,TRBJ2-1,TGTGCCAGCAGTGATTCCGCTAGCGGGGACCAATACAATGAGCAGTTCTTC,CASSDSASGDQYNEQFF
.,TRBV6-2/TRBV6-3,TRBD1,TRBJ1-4,TGTGCCAGCAGATACGGGACAGCAACTAATGAAAAACTGTTTTTT,CASRYGTATNEKLFF
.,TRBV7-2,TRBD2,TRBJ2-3,TGTGCCAGCAGCGTAACGGGGGGGCCCCCAGATACGCAGTATTTT,CASSVTGGPPDTQYF
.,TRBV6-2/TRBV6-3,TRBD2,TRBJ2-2,TGTGCCAGCAGTTACTTCCAGCGGGAGGTCACCGGGGAGCTGTTTTTT,CASSYFQREVTGELFF
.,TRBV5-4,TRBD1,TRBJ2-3,TGTGCCAGCAGCTTGGGGACAGGGCGATTTCCCACAGATACGCAGTATTTT,CASSLGTGRFPTDTQYF
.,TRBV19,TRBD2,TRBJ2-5,TGTGCCAGTAATCGCGAGCGGGGGGGCCGCGAGACCCAGTACTTC,CASNRERGGRETQYF
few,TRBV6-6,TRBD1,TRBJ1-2,TGTGCCAGCAGTCCGGGACAGATATATGGCTACACCTTC,CASSPGQIYGYTF
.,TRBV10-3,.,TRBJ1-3,TGTGCCATCAGTGAGTCCCCAGGCGCGGGAAACACCATATATTTT,CAISESPGAGNTIYF
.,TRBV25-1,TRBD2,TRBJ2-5,TGTGCCAGCAGTCCCGGGACTAGCGGGCGAGAGACCCAGTACTTC,CASSPGTSGRETQYF
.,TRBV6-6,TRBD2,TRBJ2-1,TGTGCCAGCAGCGGACTAGTAGGCAATGAGCAGTTCTTC,CASSGLVGNEQFF
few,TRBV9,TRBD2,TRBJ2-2,TGTGCCAGCAGCGCCCAACTAGCGGGAGGGCCCACCGGGGAGCTGTTTTTT,CASSAQLAGGPTGELFF
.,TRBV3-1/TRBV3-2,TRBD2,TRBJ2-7,TGTGCCAGCAGCCAAGGTCCTAGCGGGAGGGCTAACGAGCAGTACTTC,CASSQGPSGRANEQYF
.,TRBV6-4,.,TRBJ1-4,TGTGCCAGCATTCCGGACAGATTCGCAACTAATGAAAAACTGTTTTTT,CASIPDRFATNEKLFF
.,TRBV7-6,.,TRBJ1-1,TGTGCCAGCAGCCTCGAGACAGCCCTGAACACTGAAGCTTTCTTT,CASSLETALNTEAFF
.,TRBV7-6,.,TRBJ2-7,TGTGCCAGCAGCTTAGCGACTGAAAGCTCCTACGAGCAGTACTTC,CASSLATESSYEQYF
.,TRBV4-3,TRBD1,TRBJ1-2,TGCGCCAGCAGCCAAGCTCCTGGGACAGATATTGGCTACACCTTC,CASSQAPGTDIGYTF
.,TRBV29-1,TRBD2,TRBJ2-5,TGCAGCGTTACCCAGGGTGCGACTAGCGGGAGAGAGACCCAGTACTTC,CSVTQGATSGRETQYF
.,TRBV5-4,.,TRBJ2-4,TGTGCCAGCAGCCTCGGTTACCTAGCCAAAAACATTCAGTACTTC,CASSLGYLAKNIQYF
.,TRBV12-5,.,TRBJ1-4,TGTGCTAGTGGTTTGGTGCGGCAGGGGAATGAAAAACTGTTTTTT,CASGLVRQGNEKLFF
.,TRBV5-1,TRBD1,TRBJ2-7,TGCGCCAGCAGCCCGACCGGACAGGTAACCTACGAGCAGTACTTC,CASSPTGQVTYEQYF
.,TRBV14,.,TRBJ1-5,TGTGCCAGCAGCCAAGTAGCGGGGCCCCAGCATTTT,CASSQVAGPQHF
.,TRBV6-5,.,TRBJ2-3,TGTGCCAGCAGTTACGGAGTCCCAGATACGCAGTATTTT,CASSYGVPDTQYF
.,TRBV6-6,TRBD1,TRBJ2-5,TGTGCCAGCAGTCCGGACAGGGCTGACTACCAAGAGACCCAGTACTTC,CASSPDRADYQETQYF
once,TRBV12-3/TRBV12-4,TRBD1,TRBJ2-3,TGTGCCAGCAGGGGACAGGGACCAGATACGCAGTATTTT,CASRGQGPDTQYF
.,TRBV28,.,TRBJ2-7,TGTGCCAGCAGTACCCCAGGAGGGCCGTCGGACGAGCAGTACTTC,CASSTPGGPSDEQYF
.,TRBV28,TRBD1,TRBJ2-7,TGTGCCAGCAGTTCAGGACAGGGGATGTACTTC,CASSSGQGMYF
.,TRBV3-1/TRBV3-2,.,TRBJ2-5,TGTGCCAGCAGCCAATTCTCGGAGACCCAGTACTTC,CASSQFSETQYF
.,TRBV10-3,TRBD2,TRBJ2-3,TGTGCCATCAGACCTAGCGGACTCACAGATACGCAGTATTTT,CAIRPSGLTDTQYF
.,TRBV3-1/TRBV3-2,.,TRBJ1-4,TGTGCCAGCAGCCATGGGGCGGAGGGGGAAAAACTGTTTTTT,CASSHGAEGEKLFF
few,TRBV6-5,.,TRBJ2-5,TGTGCCAGCAGTTACTCCCTCAATGAGTTCGTCAAGACCCAGTACTTC,CASSYSLNEFVKTQYF
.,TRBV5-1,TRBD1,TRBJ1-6,TGCGCCAGCAGCTTGGGGGCAGGGGGCGAATCACCCCTCCACTTT,CASSLGAGGESPLHF
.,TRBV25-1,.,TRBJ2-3,TGTGCCAGCAGTGGGACTAGCACAGATACGCAGTATTTT,CASSGTSTDTQYF
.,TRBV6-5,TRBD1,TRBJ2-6,TGTGCCAGCACCACAGGGGACTCTGGGGCCAACGTCCTGACTTTC,CASTTGDSGANVLTF
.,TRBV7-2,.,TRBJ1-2,TGTGCCAGCAGCTTAGTCCAGGGGACCCCCACCTTC,CASSLVQGTPTF
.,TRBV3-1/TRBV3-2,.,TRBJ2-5,TGTGCCAGCAGCCAACTGGCCAGCGGCCAAGAGACCCAGTACTTC,CASSQLASGQETQYF
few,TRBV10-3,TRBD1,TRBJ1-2,TGTGCCATCAGCCAGGGGGCGCAAGACTATGGCTACACCTTC,CAISQGAQDYGYTF
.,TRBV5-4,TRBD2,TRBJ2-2,TGTGCCAGCAGCTCCAGGACTAGCGGGGGCACCGGGGAGCTGTTTTTT,CASSSRTSGGTGELFF
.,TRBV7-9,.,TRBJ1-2,TGTGCCAGCAGCTTCGAAGAGGGATATGGCTACACCTTC,CASSFEEGYGYTF
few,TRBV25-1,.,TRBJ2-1,TGTGCCAGCAGTGAATATGGTAGAGAGCAGTTCTTC,CASSEYGREQFF
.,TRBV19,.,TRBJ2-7,TGTGCCAGTAGTATAGGGGCACTTTTAGGCTACGAGCAGTACTTC,CASSIGALLGYEQYF
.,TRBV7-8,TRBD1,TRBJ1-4,TGTGCCAGCAGCGTCGGACAGGGGGTTGCAACTAATGAAAAACTGTTTTTT,CASSVGQGVATNEKLFF
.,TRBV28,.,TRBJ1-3,TGTGCCAGCAGACTCGGACAAACGAACACCATATATTTT,CASRLGQTNTIYF
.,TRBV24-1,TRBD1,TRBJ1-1,TGTGCCACCAGAGACCAGGGGGGTGAAGCTTTCTTT,CATRDQGGEAFF
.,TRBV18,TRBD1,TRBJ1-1,TGTGCCAGCTCCCTTGGACAGGTCAAGAACACTGAAGCTTTCTTT,CASSLGQVKNTEAFF
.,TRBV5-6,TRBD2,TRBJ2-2,TGTGCCAGCAGACCCACTAGCGGGGGAGGGGCCGGGGAGCTGTTTTTT,CASRPTSGGGAGELFF
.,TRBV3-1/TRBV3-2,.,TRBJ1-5,TGTGCCAGCAGCCAAGGACCGACAAGCAATCAGCCCCAGCATTTT,CASSQGPTSNQPQHF
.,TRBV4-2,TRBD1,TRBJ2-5,TGTGCCAGCAGCCAAGAAGGGACAGGGGGCAGAGAGACCCAGTACTTC,CASSQEGTGGRETQYF